This entry lists 19 T cell receptor beta chains sequenced from one sample in a study of CD8+ T cells in alopecia areata. cDNA serving as the sequencing template came from extracted, reverse transcribed RNA. Generated by immunoSEQ multiplex PCR, the TCRdb table keeps only in-frame clones and is missing some. Among approximately 170,000 clones, 50% to 60% were seen once, and the ten largest hold 0.65% to 0.7%. Treatment reported: oral pan-JAK inhibitor, 5-10 mg twice daily. Sequencing used CD4+ T cells sorted from blood, obtained at week 4, from a patient treated with tofacitinib. Source of these receptors: a human donor with alopecia areata.

V is TRBV25-1 and J is TRBJ2-3, with 8 bases fitting TRBD1. The CDR3 consists of 14 residues. Germline V CDR1 and CDR2: MGHDK, SYGVNS. Germline trimming cut 6 bases from V and 2 bases from J; bases unmatched to any gene: 4. The chain's CDR3 is CASRRQGFTDTQYF. The DNA for the CDR3 is TGTGCCAGCAGGAGACAGGGGTTCACAGATACGCAGTATTTT.

This chain uses TRBV29-1 with TRBJ2-6; TRBD1 matches 7 bases. The CDR3 runs to 17 residues. In germline, CDR1 is SQVTM, CDR2 ANQGSEA. V shed 3 bases, J shed 2 bases, and the junction held 10 bases outside the gene matches. The CDR3 region has the DNA TGCAGCGTTGAGTCTACAGGGGTGGAGGCTGGGGCCAACGTCCTGACTTTC. Residues: CSVESTGVEAGANVLTF.

This chain joins TRBV6-6 and TRBJ1-1; maybe TRBD1 (5 bases). This CDR3 region has 14 residues. Trimming left V 2 bases short and J 5 bases short, with 12 bases between. The germline gives CDR1 MNHNY, CDR2 SVGAGI (reference sequence). CDR3 DNA sequence: TGTGCCAGCAGTTACCAGGGAGAGGGGACTGAAGCTTTCTTT. This sequence encodes CASSYQGEGTEAFF.

The sample holds a few counts of this clone. The gene calls are TRBV6-5 and TRBJ2-2; D unresolved. The V and J ends lost 1 base and 1 base respectively, with 4 bases between them. This CDR3 region has 14 residues. Germline V CDR1 and CDR2: MNHEY, SVGAGI. The CDR3 region has the DNA TGTGCCAGCAGTTACTTCGGGAACACCGGGGAGCTGTTTTTT. It codes for CASSYFGNTGELFF.

This sequence joins TRBV27 and TRBJ2-7; TRBD1 is a possible D gene (5 bases). Per the germline V gene, CDR1 is MNHEY and CDR2 is SMNVEV (reference sequence). V lost 5 bases and J lost 0, with 11 bases in between. The CDR3 spans 14 residues. The CDR3 reads CASSLRVSSYEQYF. In DNA, the CDR3 is TGTGCCAGCAGTCTCAGGGTAAGCTCCTACGAGCAGTACTTC.

The rearrangement links TRBV6-1 to TRBJ1-1; D is uncertain. Germline CDR1 is MNHNS and CDR2 is SASEGT. V lost 4 bases and J 11 bases, leaving 23 bases between the germline ends. The CDR3 sequence is 15 residues long. The CDR3: CASSGVFGRRLIAFF. The DNA for the CDR3 is TGTGCCAGCAGTGGGGTGTTCGGGCGCCGTCTGATCGCTTTCTTT.

The chain has TRBV15 and TRBJ2-5, with 13 nucleotides matching TRBD2. The CDR3 loop spans 16 amino acids. The V and J ends lost 3 bases and 5 bases, in that order; junction bases with no gene match: 6. Germline lookup yields CDR1 LNHNV and CDR2 YYDKDF (reference sequence). CDR3 loop: CATSSGLAGAQETQYF. CDR3 sequence (DNA): TGTGCCACCAGCAGCGGACTAGCGGGAGCTCAGGAGACCCAGTACTTC.

The V and J genes are TRBV25-1 and TRBJ1-1; the match to TRBD1 covers 8 bases. CDR3 length equals 15 residues. Germline lookup yields CDR1 MGHDK and CDR2 SYGVNS. Trimming removed 3 bases from V and 7 bases from J; junction bases left unmatched: 10. In DNA, the CDR3 is TGTGCCAGCAGTGAGACCCCAGGGGGCAGGAATGAAGCTTTCTTT. Its protein is CASSETPGGRNEAFF.

This chain links TRBV6-1 with TRBJ2-7; TRBD2 aligns across 7 bases. CDR3 size: 15 residues. CDR1 is MNHNS, CDR2 SASEGT, per germline. With V trimmed by 6 bases and J by 0 bases, 8 bases remained unmatched. The CDR3 coding sequence is TGTGCCAGCAGCGAGGGGAGGGCGAGCTCCTACGAGCAGTACTTC. As protein: CASSEGRASSYEQYF.

This clone showed up just once. This chain links TRBV6-1 with TRBJ1-2; perhaps TRBD1 as D (5 bases). Trimming stripped 4 bases from V and 8 bases from J, with 11 bases between. This CDR3 has 12 amino acids. Per the germline V gene, CDR1 is MNHNS and CDR2 is SASEGT. The CDR3 spells CASSAGLRGYTF. The DNA of the CDR3 is TGTGCCAGCAGTGCAGGGCTGCGGGGCTACACCTTC.

The rearrangement links TRBV7-2 to TRBJ1-4; 8 positions agree with TRBD1. CDR1 is SGHTA, CDR2 FQGNSA, per germline. The CDR3 is 13 residues long. V lost 3 bases, J lost 8 bases, and 2 bases stayed unmatched. The CDR3 nucleotides are TGTGCCAGCAGCTTCACAGGGGGGGAAAAACTGTTTTTT. Its protein product is CASSFTGGEKLFF.

V gene TRBV28 combines with J gene TRBJ2-2; D ambiguous. V dropped 2 bases and J dropped 5 bases, with 9 bases sitting between them. The germline CDR1 and CDR2 sequences are MDHEN and SYDVKM. The CDR3 loop spans 14 amino acids. The CDR3 DNA reads TGTGCCAGCAGTTTAAGGAGAAGGACCGGGGAGCTGTTTTTT. Translating it yields CASSLRRRTGELFF.

This clone has just a few counts. The chain joins TRBV7-2 to TRBJ2-3; TRBD1 agrees at 10 bases. Germline CDR1 SGHTA, CDR2 FQGNSA. The CDR3 extends over 14 amino acids. J gave up 7 bases and V 5 bases, and 6 bases lay outside the gene matches. CDR3 DNA sequence: TGTGCCAGCAGCACGGACAGGGGGAGGCATACGCAGTATTTT. Protein sequence: CASSTDRGRHTQYF.

The rearrangement links TRBV28 to TRBJ2-3; D is tentatively TRBD1 or TRBD2 (6 bases each). V lost 5 bases and J lost 4, with 16 bases in between. Germline CDR1 and CDR2: MDHEN and SYDVKM. The CDR3 loop spans 15 amino acids. DNA for the CDR3: TGTGCCAGCAGTAAAAGGGGGGTAGGTGCAGATACGCAGTATTTT. Residues: CASSKRGVGADTQYF.

The rearrangement joins TRBV29-1 to TRBJ2-5; no firm D call. Deletions cut 4 bases from V and 2 bases from J, with 11 bases between. Germline loops: CDR1 SQVTM, CDR2 ANQGSEA. The CDR3 length is 13 residues. The chain's CDR3 is CSVAGGRQETQYF. Written as DNA, the CDR3 is TGCAGCGTTGCGGGCGGAAGGCAAGAGACCCAGTACTTC.

This chain uses TRBV4-1 with TRBJ2-1; D may be TRBD2 (6 bases). Trimming took off 1 base at V and 7 bases at J, with 11 bases between the two ends. The germline CDR1 and CDR2 sequences are MGHRA and YSYEKL. The CDR3 contains 14 residues. CDR3 in amino acids: CASSQARLDNEQFF. The CDR3 region has the DNA TGCGCCAGCAGCCAAGCGCGACTAGATAATGAGCAGTTCTTC.

The rearrangement joins TRBV29-1 to TRBJ1-4; no clear D. Per germline, CDR1 SQVTM and CDR2 ANQGSEA. Trimming removed 7 bases from V and 7 bases from J, with 10 bases in between. The CDR3 covers 11 residues. For the CDR3, the DNA is TGCAGCGGGAACAGTGGTGAAAAACTGTTTTTT. Its protein product is CSGNSGEKLFF.

This clone was seen more than once but under ten times. The gene calls are TRBV27 and TRBJ2-5; unclear D gene. Germline values: CDR1 MNHEY, CDR2 SMNVEV (reference sequence). Deletions cut 8 bases from V and 5 bases from J, with 9 bases between. The CDR3 has 11 residues. DNA of the CDR3: TGTGCCAGCTTACACCCCGAGACCCAGTACTTC. Its protein is CASLHPETQYF.

This chain links TRBV15 with TRBJ2-1; 10 positions agree with TRBD1. Trimming at V came to 7 bases and at J to 7 bases, leaving 13 bases not matched to a gene. This CDR3 spans 16 amino acids. Germline CDR1 and CDR2: LNHNV and YYDKDF (reference sequence). The CDR3 nucleotides read TGTGCCACCACGTCACCGGGACAGGGGAATTGGAATGAGCAGTTCTTC. Residues: CATTSPGQGNWNEQFF.